This is a list of T cell receptor beta chains from one sample in a study of T-cell reconstitution after alpha-beta-depleted transplantation in children. Each CDR3 protein is one row after TCRdb ran MiXCR on the PCR reads. The data hold more than 400,000 distinct CDR3 sequences, with roughly 44% observed a single time. The sequences come from PBMCs, collected before TCRalphabeta/CD19-depleted stem cell transplant. Source of these receptors: a girl aged 2 to 10 with aplastic anemia, due to receive a stem cell transplant. Both conserved end residues are part of each CDR3. Fields, in order: J gene, V gene, D gene, CDR3 protein. D genes are given only for firm matches.

j_gene: TRBJ2-1
v_gene: TRBV29-1
d_gene: TRBD2
CDR3aa: CSGEGGTSLRWAQFF

j_gene: TRBJ1-2
v_gene: TRBV7-9
d_gene: .
CDR3aa: CASSPDTRKVWGYTF

j_gene: TRBJ2-1
v_gene: TRBV29-1
d_gene: .
CDR3aa: CSVSKNEQFF

j_gene: TRBJ2-7
v_gene: TRBV20-1
d_gene: TRBD1
CDR3aa: CSALGQGGYEQYF

j_gene: TRBJ1-1
v_gene: TRBV29-1
d_gene: TRBD1
CDR3aa: CSVGVGQGAGEAFF

j_gene: TRBJ2-5
v_gene: TRBV28
d_gene: TRBD2
CDR3aa: CASSEQVAGDGETQYF

j_gene: TRBJ1-2
v_gene: TRBV12-3/TRBV12-4
d_gene: .
CDR3aa: CASSLAYREDPNYGYTF

j_gene: TRBJ2-3
v_gene: TRBV30
d_gene: .
CDR3aa: CAWSVLRLDTQYF

j_gene: TRBJ2-3
v_gene: TRBV6-5
d_gene: TRBD2
CDR3aa: CASSYSLREGGTDTQYF

j_gene: TRBJ1-2
v_gene: TRBV5-1
d_gene: .
CDR3aa: CASSLRARSNYGYTF

j_gene: TRBJ1-3
v_gene: TRBV28
d_gene: .
CDR3aa: CASSDVQLSGNTIYF

j_gene: TRBJ1-1
v_gene: TRBV19
d_gene: .
CDR3aa: CASSKLGNTEAFF

j_gene: TRBJ2-3
v_gene: TRBV12-3/TRBV12-4
d_gene: .
CDR3aa: CASSSPTDLTDTQYF

j_gene: TRBJ2-4
v_gene: TRBV7-3
d_gene: .
CDR3aa: CASSPALNNIQYF

j_gene: TRBJ2-1
v_gene: TRBV27
d_gene: .
CDR3aa: CASSYGSPSYNEQFF

j_gene: TRBJ2-7
v_gene: TRBV28
d_gene: .
CDR3aa: CASSITRSYEQYF

j_gene: TRBJ2-5
v_gene: TRBV28
d_gene: .
CDR3aa: CASNPGGETQYF

j_gene: TRBJ2-2
v_gene: TRBV25-1
d_gene: .
CDR3aa: CASSVSGLPGELFF

j_gene: TRBJ1-3
v_gene: TRBV30
d_gene: .
CDR3aa: CAWGTDSGNTIYF

j_gene: TRBJ1-2
v_gene: TRBV5-1
d_gene: TRBD1
CDR3aa: CASSPWTGANYGYTF

j_gene: TRBJ1-2
v_gene: TRBV7-2
d_gene: .
CDR3aa: CASSRERGYTF

j_gene: TRBJ1-2
v_gene: TRBV29-1
d_gene: .
CDR3aa: CSALNPNYGYTF

j_gene: TRBJ2-5
v_gene: TRBV5-1
d_gene: .
CDR3aa: CASSLGAAVGETQYF

j_gene: TRBJ2-7
v_gene: TRBV15
d_gene: TRBD1
CDR3aa: CATSKDRDSYEQYF

j_gene: TRBJ2-1
v_gene: TRBV3-1
d_gene: TRBD2
CDR3aa: CASSPVGTSLNEQFF

j_gene: TRBJ1-2
v_gene: TRBV24-1
d_gene: .
CDR3aa: CATSGAASYGYTF

j_gene: TRBJ2-3
v_gene: TRBV6-1
d_gene: TRBD2
CDR3aa: CASRAGTSWTDTQYF

j_gene: TRBJ2-1
v_gene: TRBV20-1
d_gene: .
CDR3aa: CSARSDTHNEQFF

j_gene: TRBJ1-1
v_gene: TRBV20-1
d_gene: .
CDR3aa: CSAREGPTEAFF